The clone carrying this T cell receptor (beta chain) showed up many times. V lost 3 bases and J lost 4; bases outside the gene matches: 4. Germline V gene lookup returns CDR1 LNHDA and CDR2 SQIVND (reference sequence). This CDR3 has 15 amino acids. The sample originates from a study of metastatic and nonmetastatic thyroid tumors. Study details: Samples came from malignant and benign thyroid patients, and repertoires were compared across blood and tumor or nodule tissue.

Ahead of thyroid surgery, no patient had received treatment of any kind. TCRdb re-processed the PCR reads through MiXCR. The data contain about 53,000 clones, around 20% of them seen just once; the ten biggest clones take up around 4%. The chain recombines TRBV19 with TRBJ1-2; 11 bases match TRBD1. The specimen sequenced was blood. The clonotype originates from a female donor with papillary thyroid cancer or a benign thyroid nodule (not recorded which). Some clones in this sample may be carry-over from other donors' samples. The CDR3 coding sequence is TGTGCCAGTAGTATCGGACAGGGGGCCGGCTATGGCTACACCTTC. Its translation: CASSIGQGAGYGYTF.